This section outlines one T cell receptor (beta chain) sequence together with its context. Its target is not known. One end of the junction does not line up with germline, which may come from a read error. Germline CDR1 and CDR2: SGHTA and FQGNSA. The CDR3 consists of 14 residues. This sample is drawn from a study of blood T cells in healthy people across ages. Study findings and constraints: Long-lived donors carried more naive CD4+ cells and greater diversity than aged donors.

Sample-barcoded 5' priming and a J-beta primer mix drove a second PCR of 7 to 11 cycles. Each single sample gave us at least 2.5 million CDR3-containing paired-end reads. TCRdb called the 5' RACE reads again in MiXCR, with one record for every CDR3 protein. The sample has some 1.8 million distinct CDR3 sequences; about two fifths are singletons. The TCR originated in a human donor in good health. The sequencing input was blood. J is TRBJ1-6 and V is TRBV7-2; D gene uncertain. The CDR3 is CASSLHAGDSPPHF. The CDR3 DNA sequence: TGTGCCAGCAGCTTACATGCAGGTGACTCACCCCCCCACTTT.